The T cell receptor (beta chain) described here comes from a study of T cell responses to AZD1222 COVID-19 vaccine. This CDR3 spans 14 amino acids. Trimming took 6 bases from V and 1 from J; bases not matched to a gene: 0. Germline V CDR1 and CDR2: MGHDK, SYGVNS. This table comes from immunoSEQ multiplex PCR, and its TCRdb copy is limited to in-frame clones, with some not included. The data show about 140,000 clones, around 90% seen once. The TCR originated in an adult who received the AZD1222 COVID-19 vaccine. Sample: peripheral blood, taken 28 days after the second AZD1222 dose. V usage is TRBV25-1 and J usage is TRBJ2-2, with 9 bases lining up with TRBD1. The CDR3 region has the DNA TGTGCCAGCAGGGGACAGGGGAACACCGGGGAGCTGTTTTTT. Residues: CASRGQGNTGELFF. Supplemented by reference TRBV25-1 and TRBJ2-2, the full variable domain reads EADIYQTPRYLVIGTGKKITLECSQTMGHDKMYWYQQDPGMELHLIHYSYGVNSTEKGDLSSESTVSRIRTEHFPLTLESARPSHTSQYLCASRGQGNTGELFFGEGSRLTVL.